Sequencing of this T cell receptor (beta chain) was carried out in a study of blood T cell repertoires in COVID-19. Study as a whole: The origin of the acute and convalescent COVID-19 samples was the United States, Italy and Spain.

The CDR3 loop spans 22 amino acids. V lost 0 bases and J lost 3; bases outside the gene matches: 26. Germline-derived CDR1 and CDR2 are GTSNPN and SVGIG (reference sequence). TCRdb's copy holds only in-frame clones and misses some; the assay was immunoSEQ multiplex PCR. The sample includes over 250,000 clones, roughly 89% of them seen just once. The clonotype originates from a man between 45 and 60 years old with acute or convalescent COVID-19. The chain couples TRBV30 to TRBJ2-4; 7 positions agree with TRBD1. The sequenced material came from peripheral blood. The CDR3 bases are TGTGCCTGGAGTGTAGTTCCCCGGCTCCGGGACAGCATTACACCTTACAAAAACATTCAGTACTTC. This encodes CAWSVVPRLRDSITPYKNIQYF.